These 31 T cell receptor beta chains share one sample of origin, sequenced in a study of T cells in Graves' hyperthyroidism and ophthalmopathy. It was RNA transcripts that yielded the amplified TCR beta CDR3 regions. HTBI primers were used for first-round RT-PCR of the TCR CDR3. Each CDR3 protein is one row after TCRdb ran MiXCR on the multiplex PCR reads. Here the sample spans about 610,000 distinct CDR3 sequences, roughly 15% being singletons. The specimen sequenced was blood. These receptors came from a woman between 40 and 55 years old with Graves' ophthalmopathy.

This clonotype was observed at least ten times. The rearrangement uses TRBV28 and TRBJ1-2; 11 positions agree with TRBD1. CDR3 length equals 15 residues. CDR1 and CDR2 (germline): MDHEN, SYDVKM. J was trimmed by 5 bases and V by 5 bases; bases with no gene match: 7. The CDR3 is CASSPGQGARYGYTF. The CDR3 DNA reads as TGTGCCAGCAGTCCCGGACAGGGGGCGAGGTATGGCTACACCTTC.

This clonotype has only a few counts. It may be a read error: a sequence one base away is much more abundant. The V and J genes are TRBV7-2 and TRBJ2-7, with TRBD1 matching 12 bases. Germline V gives CDR1 SGHTA, CDR2 FQGNSA. There are 14 residues in the CDR3. In nucleotides, the CDR3 is TGTGCCAGCAGCTGGGACAGGGGGCTATACGAGCGGTACTTC. Translating it yields CASSWDRGLYERYF. Based on the CDR3 plus reference TRBV7-2 and TRBJ2-7, the full variable domain is GAGVSQSPSNKVTEKGKDVELRCDPISGHTALYWYRQSLGQGLEFLIYFQGNSAPDKSGLPSDRFSAERTGGSVSTLTIQRTQQEDSAVYLCASSWDRGLYERYFGPGTRLTVT.

Ten or more counts support this clonotype. The chain employs TRBV15 and TRBJ2-6, with D unresolved. Deletions cut 0 bases from V and 1 base from J, with 1 base between. This CDR3 contains 14 residues. Germline assignment: CDR1 LNHNV and CDR2 YYDKDF (reference sequence). CDR3 sequence reads: CATSRESGANVLTF. DNA of the CDR3: TGTGCCACCAGCAGAGAATCTGGGGCCAACGTCCTGACTTTC.

This clonotype was seen many times. The J gene is TRBJ2-2, the V gene TRBV12-3 or TRBV12-4; 7 positions agree with TRBD1. The CDR3 consists of 12 residues. The ends lost 5 bases at V and 7 bases at J; junction bases unmatched: 1. The chain's CDR3 is CASSRTGGELFF. CDR3 nucleotide sequence: TGTGCCAGCAGTCGGACAGGCGGGGAGCTGTTTTTT.

Points on this clonotype: A much larger clone differs by one base, so this may be a read error. The chain couples TRBV9 to TRBJ2-2, with unresolved D. With 3 bases removed from V and 7 bases from J, the gap between germline ends came to 10 bases. This CDR3 spans 13 amino acids. Per germline, CDR1 SGDLS and CDR2 YYNGEE. The CDR3 reads CASSAVSGGELFF. CDR3 nucleotide sequence: TGTGCCAGCAGCGCAGTCTCGGGCGGGGAGCTGTTTTTT.

This chain uses TRBV12-3 or TRBV12-4 with TRBJ1-1; D uncertain. Trimming took 7 bases from V and 4 from J, leaving 16 bases between them. The CDR3 length is 14 residues. CDR3 amino acids: CASTHGRLITEAFF. In nucleotides, the CDR3 is TGTGCCAGCACCCACGGAAGGTTAATCACTGAAGCTTTCTTT.

This clonotype was found many times. This sequence joins TRBV12-3 or TRBV12-4 and TRBJ2-7, with TRBD2 identical over 11 bases. CDR3 size: 15 residues. V lost 6 bases and J lost 1; bases outside the gene matches: 5. The CDR3 bases are TGTGCCAGCAGATCCGGACTAGCGGGTTCCTACGAGCAGTACTTC. Protein product: CASRSGLAGSYEQYF.

This clonotype was observed at least ten times. This rearrangement joins TRBV20-1 to TRBJ2-2, with no clear D. CDR3 length: 13 amino acids. Trimming shortened V by 6 bases and J by 4 bases, and 12 bases separated the two germline ends. Germline V gene data show CDR1 as DFQATT and CDR2 as SNEGSKA (reference sequence). The CDR3 region has the DNA TGCAGTGCCCCCCAATTGACCACCGGGGAGCTGTTTTTT. This encodes CSAPQLTTGELFF.

This clonotype was found many times. The chain carries TRBV28 and TRBJ2-3; D not resolved. The CDR3 extends over 14 amino acids. Germline V gene sequence: CDR1 MDHEN, CDR2 SYDVKM. Between the trimmed V and J ends, which lost 8 bases and 2 bases, there was a span of 14 bases. The CDR3 sequence is CASQDNQHTDTQYF. The CDR3 DNA is TGTGCCAGCCAAGACAACCAACACACAGATACGCAGTATTTT. The whole variable domain, remainder taken from reference TRBV28 and TRBJ2-3, is DVKVTQSSRYLVKRTGEKVFLECVQDMDHENMFWYRQDPGLGLRLIYFSYDVKMKEKGDIPEGYSVSREKKERFSLILESASTNQTSMYLCASQDNQHTDTQYFGPGTRLTVL.

This clonotype was seen at least ten times. This sequence joins TRBV2 and TRBJ2-7; possibly TRBD2 for D (6 bases). With 11 bases removed from V and 5 bases from J, the gap between germline ends came to 13 bases. The germline CDR1 and CDR2 sequences are SNHLY and FYNNEI. The CDR3 extends over 11 amino acids. Here the CDR3 reads CAGASDHEQYF. CDR3 sequence (DNA): TGTGCCGGTGCTAGCGACCACGAGCAGTACTTC.

V is TRBV10-3 and J is TRBJ1-1; D unresolved. The V gene lost 5 bases and the J gene lost 0 bases, with 7 bases spanning the gap. There are 13 residues in the CDR3. Germline CDR1 reads ENHRY; CDR2 reads SYGVKD. CDR3 in DNA: TGTGCCATCAGTTCCGGATTGAACACTGAAGCTTTCTTT. This gives the protein CAISSGLNTEAFF.

A few counts support this clonotype. The V gene is TRBV5-1, the J gene TRBJ2-7; TRBD2 matches at 7 bases. V trimming: 0 bases; J trimming: 3 bases; junction bases outside the gene matches: 6. This CDR3 comprises 15 residues. Germline V lookup: CDR1 SGHRS, CDR2 YFSETQ. CDR3 bases: TGCGCCAGCAGCTTGGGGGCTAGCGGACACTACGAGCAGTACTTC. As protein: CASSLGASGHYEQYF.

This clonotype was found many times. The genes are TRBV12-3 or TRBV12-4 and TRBJ2-7; TRBD1 matches 9 bases. This CDR3 contains 13 residues. V was pared by 7 bases and J by 3 bases, with 4 bases of the junction left unmatched. In nucleotides, the CDR3 is TGTGCCAGCACCGAGGACAGGGGCTACGAGCAGTACTTC. Protein: CASTEDRGYEQYF.

Ten or more counts support this clonotype. The chain carries TRBV5-1 and TRBJ2-2; D possibly corresponds to TRBD1 (5 bases). The CDR3 has 19 amino acids. The V gene's germline CDR1 is SGHRS and CDR2 YFSETQ. The V and J ends lost 2 bases and 3 bases respectively, with 23 bases between them. In nucleotides, the CDR3 is TGCGCCAGCAGCTTTTCCCCATTCCAGGGTCCACTTCACACCGGGGAGCTGTTTTTT. It codes for CASSFSPFQGPLHTGELFF.

There are a few counts of this clonotype. A much larger clone lies one base from this, so it may be a read error. The chain carries TRBV7-9 and TRBJ2-4; D may match TRBD1 or TRBD2 (7 bases each). Trimming pared 5 bases from V and 8 bases from J, leaving 16 bases between. CDR3 length: 14 residues. Germline loops: CDR1 SEHNR, CDR2 FQNEAQ (reference sequence). CDR3 nucleotides: TGTGCCAGCAGCAAAACAGGGGAGGGCGACATTCAGTACTTC. This sequence encodes CASSKTGEGDIQYF.

The rearrangement uses TRBV12-3 or TRBV12-4 and TRBJ2-5; TRBD2 matches 8 bases. CDR3 length equals 15 residues. J lost 5 bases, V lost 1 base, and 6 bases had no gene match. CDR3 sequence (DNA): TGTGCCAGCAGTTTAGGGGGAGCGGGAGCCGAGACCCAGTACTTC. It codes for CASSLGGAGAETQYF.

This chain links TRBV28 with TRBJ1-5, with 8 bases that match TRBD1. Germline assignment: CDR1 MDHEN and CDR2 SYDVKM. V lost 3 bases, J lost 6 bases, and 4 bases stayed unmatched. This CDR3 comprises 14 residues. DNA of the CDR3: TGTGCCAGCAGTTTTTCAGGGGGCAGTCAGCCCCAGCATTTT. Amino acids: CASSFSGGSQPQHF.

This clonotype was counted many times. This chain uses TRBV6-1 with TRBJ2-5, with 10 positions matching TRBD2. From germline, CDR1 is MNHNS and CDR2 SASEGT. With V trimmed by 2 bases and J by 5 bases, 14 bases remained unmatched. This CDR3 is built from 18 residues. DNA of the CDR3: TGTGCCAGCAGTGAAATAAGTAAAGGACTAGCGGAGATGGAGACCCAGTACTTC. Translated, it gives CASSEISKGLAEMETQYF.

The sample holds many counts of this clonotype. This rearrangement joins TRBV11-2 to TRBJ2-2; D is unresolved. Germline assignment: CDR1 SGHAT and CDR2 FQNNGV. V lost 0 bases, J lost 3 bases, and 5 bases lay in between. There are 14 residues in the CDR3. CDR3 DNA: TGTGCCAGCAGCTTAGACCATTACACCGGGGAGCTGTTTTTT. It specifies CASSLDHYTGELFF.

The chain has TRBV12-3 or TRBV12-4 and TRBJ1-5; tentative D call: TRBD1 (5 bases). The CDR3 is 14 amino acids. The V gene lost 3 bases and the J gene lost 4 bases, with 10 bases spanning the gap. The CDR3 bases are TGTGCCAGCAGTTTGGGCAGGGTAAATCAGCCCCAGCATTTT. The encoded protein is CASSLGRVNQPQHF.

This clonotype was seen more than once but under ten times. V and J are TRBV18 and TRBJ2-5, with TRBD2 matching over 7 bases. The CDR3 covers 15 residues. Germline V gene lookup returns CDR1 KGHSH and CDR2 LQKENI. J gave up 5 bases and V 3 bases, and 9 bases lay outside the gene matches. CDR3 DNA: TGTGCCAGCTCACCTCGGGAGGCCAGCCAGGAGACCCAGTACTTC. As protein: CASSPREASQETQYF.

This CDR3 is CASSKDRDGGAFF. In DNA form, the CDR3 reads TGTGCCAGCAGCAAGGACAGGGACGGCGGAGCTTTCTTT. The chain couples TRBV7-2 to TRBJ1-1, with TRBD1 identical over 8 bases. CDR1 is SGHTA and CDR2 is FQGNSA in the germline V gene. With 5 bases clipped from V and 10 bases from J, the junction kept 9 bases outside the gene matches. The CDR3 covers 13 residues.

The chain is built from TRBV7-8 and TRBJ2-2, with TRBD2 identical over 11 bases. The ends lost 5 bases at V and 2 bases at J; junction bases unmatched: 4. In germline, CDR1 is SGHVS, CDR2 FQNEAQ. There are 16 residues in the CDR3. DNA for the CDR3: TGTGCCAGCAGCGCCCTAGCGGGAGGAAACACCGGGGAGCTGTTTTTT. As protein: CASSALAGGNTGELFF.

This clonotype was seen ten or more times. The V and J genes are TRBV6-1 and TRBJ1-2; 12 bases fit TRBD1. J lost 1 base, V lost 3 bases, and 6 bases had no gene match. CDR1 is MNHNS and CDR2 is SASEGT in the germline V gene. This CDR3 has 17 residues. In DNA form, the CDR3 reads TGTGCCAGCAGTGAGGGGACAGGGGGCAGCTTTAACTATGGCTACACCTTC. Protein sequence: CASSEGTGGSFNYGYTF.

Remarks on this clonotype: A much larger clone is a single base away; this may be a read error. The gene calls are TRBV12-5 and TRBJ1-1; D perhaps matches TRBD1 (6 bases). CDR3 length: 11 amino acids. From germline, CDR1 is LGHNT and CDR2 FRNRAP. Trimming cost V 10 bases and J 6 bases, with 12 bases left between them. In DNA, the CDR3 is TGTGCTACCCGGGGGGGCGCTGAAGCTTTCTTT. Amino acids: CATRGGAEAFF.

In regard to this clonotype: At one end, the junction sequence differs from germline, possibly due to a read error. The gene calls are TRBV12-3 or TRBV12-4 and TRBJ1-1; D is perhaps TRBD1 (5 bases). This CDR3 is 14 amino acids long. The CDR3 here is CASSSRAINTEAFF. DNA for the CDR3: TGTGCCAGTAGTTCCAGGGCGATAAACACTGAAGCTTTCTTT.

The chain links TRBV9 to TRBJ2-5; 16 nucleotides match TRBD2. V lost 3 bases to trimming and J lost 6 bases; unmatched junction nucleotides: 5. Germline values: CDR1 SGDLS, CDR2 YYNGEE. This CDR3 contains 16 residues. Here the CDR3 reads CASSGTGLAGGQTQYF. CDR3 coding DNA: TGTGCCAGCAGCGGGACGGGACTAGCGGGAGGGCAGACCCAGTACTTC.

This clonotype has only a few counts. The genes are TRBV7-9 and TRBJ1-2, with D possibly TRBD1 on 5 matching bases. CDR1 is SEHNR and CDR2 is FQNEAQ in the germline V gene (reference sequence). This CDR3 contains 13 residues. V was trimmed by 8 bases and J by 5 bases, leaving 15 bases between them. In DNA form, the CDR3 reads TGTGCCAGCCGAGATTTCGAGGGGTATGGCTACACCTTC. Protein product: CASRDFEGYGYTF.

In its sample, this clonotype was seen many times. The V gene is TRBV12-3 or TRBV12-4, the J gene TRBJ1-1, with 7 positions matching TRBD1. V lost 6 bases, J lost 4 bases, and 14 bases stayed unmatched. The CDR3 runs 16 residues. The CDR3 loop is CASSPHRQGRSTEAFF. CDR3 nucleotide sequence: TGTGCCAGCAGCCCACACCGACAGGGTAGGAGCACTGAAGCTTTCTTT.

This clonotype appeared many times. The chain couples TRBV12-3 or TRBV12-4 to TRBJ2-2, with TRBD1 as a possible D gene (5 bases). CDR3 length equals 14 residues. V dropped 3 bases and J dropped 1 base, with 6 bases sitting between them. CDR3 DNA: TGTGCCAGCAGTTTTCAGGGGAACACCGGGGAGCTGTTTTTT. It codes for CASSFQGNTGELFF.

The genes are TRBV4-1 and TRBJ1-1, with D perhaps matching TRBD1 (6 bases). This CDR3 region has 17 residues. V dropped 7 bases and J dropped 3 bases, with 24 bases sitting between them. Germline V gene data show CDR1 as MGHRA and CDR2 as YSYEKL. The CDR3 DNA follows: TGCGCCAGCAAAGGTACTTCCGGGGGCAGGATTGACACTGAAGCTTTCTTT. This gives the protein CASKGTSGGRIDTEAFF.